This TCR beta chain was captured by sequencing in a study of monozygotic twins with inflammatory bowel disease. TCRdb reprocessed the 5' RACE reads and keeps a single row for each CDR3 protein, giving no DNA. The sample has some 150,000 distinct CDR3 sequences; the top ten hold 2.4%. As concerns this clonotype: Its antigen is still unknown.

Notes on the study in general: The results supported no single strong signal or clonotype associated with IBD. Similarity of repertoires did not differ between concordant and discordant twins, possibly from limited power.

Per the germline V gene, CDR1 is MNHEY and CDR2 is SVGAGI. This CDR3 contains 13 residues. Sequences were obtained from blood. The chain employs TRBV6-5 and TRBJ1-2; the D call from TCRdb, TRBD1, cannot be confirmed without DNA. The TCR was taken from a human donor with ulcerative colitis or Crohn's disease, or a healthy co-twin of an affected twin (not recorded which). CDR3 protein: CASRLRQGYGYTF.